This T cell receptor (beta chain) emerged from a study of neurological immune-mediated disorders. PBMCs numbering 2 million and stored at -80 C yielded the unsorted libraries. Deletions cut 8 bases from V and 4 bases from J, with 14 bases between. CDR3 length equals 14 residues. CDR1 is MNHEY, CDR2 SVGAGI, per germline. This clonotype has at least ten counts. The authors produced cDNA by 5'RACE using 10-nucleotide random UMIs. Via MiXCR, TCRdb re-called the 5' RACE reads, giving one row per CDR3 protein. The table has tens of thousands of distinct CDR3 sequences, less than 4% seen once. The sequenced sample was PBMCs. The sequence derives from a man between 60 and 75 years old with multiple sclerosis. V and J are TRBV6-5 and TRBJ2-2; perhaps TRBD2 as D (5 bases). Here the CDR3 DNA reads TGTGCCAGCGCCGACCCGGGGAGCACCGGGGAGCTGTTTTTT. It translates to CASADPGSTGELFF.